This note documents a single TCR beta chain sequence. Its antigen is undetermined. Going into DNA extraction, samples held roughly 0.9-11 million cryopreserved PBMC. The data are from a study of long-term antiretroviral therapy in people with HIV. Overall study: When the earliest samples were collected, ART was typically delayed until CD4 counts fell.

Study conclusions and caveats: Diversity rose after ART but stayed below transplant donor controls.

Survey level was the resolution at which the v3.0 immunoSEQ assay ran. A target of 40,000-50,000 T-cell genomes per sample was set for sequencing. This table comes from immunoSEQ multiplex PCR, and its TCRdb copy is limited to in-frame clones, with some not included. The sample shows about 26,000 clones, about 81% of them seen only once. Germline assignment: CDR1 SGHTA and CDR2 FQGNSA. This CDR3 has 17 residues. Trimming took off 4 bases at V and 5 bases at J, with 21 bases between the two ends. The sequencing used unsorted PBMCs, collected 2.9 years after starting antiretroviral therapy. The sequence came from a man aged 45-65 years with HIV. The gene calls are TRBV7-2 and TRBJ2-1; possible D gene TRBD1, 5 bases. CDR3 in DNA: TGTGCCAGCAGCTACTTAACGGTAGCAGGGAAAAACAATGAGCAGTTCTTC. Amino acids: CASSYLTVAGKNNEQFF.